This entry describes one TCR beta chain. Its antigen is unidentified. Sequencing was performed with immunoSEQ multiplex PCR; in TCRdb, only in-frame clones are kept and a portion is missing. This repertoire shows approximately 4,200 clones, roughly 29% found once; its top ten account for just over 8%. The CDR3 is made up of 15 amino acids. Germline CDR1 is SGDLS and CDR2 is YYNGEE. With V trimmed by 6 bases and J by 2 bases, 6 bases remained unmatched. The source of the sample is a study of T cells in localized non-small cell lung cancer. Study findings and constraints: Because only a single region of the tumor was sequenced, heterogeneity remains possible. Among the top 100 tumor clones, a median around 57 appeared in adjacent lung. Uninvolved adjacent lung showed peak T cell clonality, exceeding tumor.

The rearrangement uses TRBV9 and TRBJ2-2, with 8 nucleotides matching TRBD1. The starting material was lung tumor tissue, obtained before any cancer treatment. The source of this sequence is an older male donor with stage I lung adenocarcinoma. CDR3 nucleotides: TGTGCCAGCAACTGGGACAGGAGCAACACCGGGGAGCTGTTTTTT. Protein sequence: CASNWDRSNTGELFF.